The 22 T cell receptor beta chains presented below share a single source sample, sequenced in a study of OX40 agonist ivuxolimab in advanced cancers. Here immunoSEQ multiplex PCR was the method, and the copy in TCRdb shows in-frame clones only, minus some. The sample contains around 67,000 clones, 70% to 90% of which appear only once. The sequencing used CD4+ or CD8+ T cells sorted from blood, collected in a trial of the OX40 agonist ivuxolimab. The receptors come from an adult with an advanced solid tumor such as melanoma, head and neck, liver or kidney cancer.

About this clone itself: With a much larger clone just one base away, this may be a read error. Other DNA sequences in the same sample also yield this CDR3. The rearrangement uses TRBV19 and TRBJ2-7; maybe TRBD1 (6 bases). The CDR3 totals 13 residues. Germline-derived CDR1 and CDR2 are LNHDA and SQIVND (reference sequence). V lost 2 bases and J 6 bases, leaving 11 bases between the germline ends. The CDR3 here is CASSIQGKGEQYF. CDR3 nucleotides: TGTGCCAGTAGTATACAGGGGAAGGGCGAGCAGTACTTC. Supplemented by reference TRBV19 and TRBJ2-7, the full variable domain reads DGGITQSPKYLFRKEGQNVTLSCEQNLNHDAMYWYRQDPGQGLRLIYYSQIVNDFQKGDIAEGYSVSREKKESFPLTVTSAQKNPTAFYLCASSIQGKGEQYFGPGTRLTVT.

This clone was seen only once. The chain uses TRBV7-2 and TRBJ2-1, with TRBD2 identical over 10 bases. This CDR3 has 19 residues. The trim removed 4 bases at V and 0 bases at J, leaving 12 bases unmatched. Germline V gene sequence: CDR1 SGHTA, CDR2 FQGNSA. Here the CDR3 reads CASSSPRLLAGISYNEQFF. The CDR3 DNA is TGTGCCAGCAGCTCACCCCGGCTACTAGCGGGGATCTCCTACAATGAGCAGTTCTTC.

The rearrangement links TRBV19 to TRBJ2-1; D unresolved. The V gene lost 4 bases and the J gene lost 4 bases, with 11 bases spanning the gap. This CDR3 has 14 residues. Germline V gene lookup returns CDR1 LNHDA and CDR2 SQIVND (reference sequence). For the CDR3, the DNA is TGTGCCAGTAGTACCGGTTCGGATTACAATGAGCAGTTCTTC. It encodes CASSTGSDYNEQFF.

This clone has just one count. V and J are TRBV6-5 and TRBJ2-5, with D perhaps TRBD1 (5 bases). CDR3 length: 14 residues. Per germline, CDR1 MNHEY and CDR2 SVGAGI. With 6 bases removed from V and 5 bases from J, the gap between germline ends came to 16 bases. This CDR3 reads CASRPRVMQETQYF. Here the CDR3 DNA reads TGTGCCAGCAGACCCAGGGTTATGCAGGAGACCCAGTACTTC.

The chain carries TRBV6-5 and TRBJ1-1, with D unresolved. Trimming cost V 2 bases and J 5 bases, with 9 bases left between them. CDR1 and CDR2 from the germline V gene are MNHEY and SVGAGI. The CDR3 is made up of 13 amino acids. CDR3 sequence reads: CASSYERVTEAFF. In DNA, the CDR3 is TGTGCCAGCAGTTACGAGAGGGTTACTGAAGCTTTCTTT.

The genes are TRBV30 and TRBJ2-6; a weak D match, TRBD1 (6 bases). This CDR3 comprises 15 residues. Between the trimmed V and J ends, which lost 1 base and 6 bases, there was a span of 13 bases. The germline V gene has CDR1 GTSNPN and CDR2 SVGIG (reference sequence). This CDR3 is CAWSGRPGEANVLTF. The CDR3 DNA reads as TGTGCCTGGAGTGGGAGGCCAGGGGAGGCCAACGTCCTGACTTTC.

V usage is TRBV15 and J usage is TRBJ2-3; 9 bases map to TRBD1. The length of the CDR3 is 15 residues. The V segment lost 3 bases and the J segment 4 bases; nucleotides outside the gene matches: 5. Germline V gives CDR1 LNHNV, CDR2 YYDKDF (reference sequence). The CDR3 protein is CATSRDRGPADTQYF. In nucleotides, the CDR3 is TGTGCCACCAGCAGGGACAGGGGACCTGCAGATACGCAGTATTTT. Looking up the rest from reference TRBV15 and TRBJ2-3 gives the full variable domain: DAMVIQNPRYQVTQFGKPVTLSCSQTLNHNVMYWYQQKSSQAPKLLFHYYDKDFNNEADTPDNFQSRRPNTSFCFLDIRSPGLGDTAMYLCATSRDRGPADTQYFGPGTRLTVL.

V is TRBV27 and J is TRBJ2-3; no reliable D call. Germline assignment: CDR1 MNHEY and CDR2 SMNVEV (reference sequence). The V end was cut by 4 bases, the J end by 9 bases, with 17 bases between. The CDR3 sequence is 14 residues long. CDR3 loop: CASSSAAQMGTQYF. The DNA for the CDR3 is TGTGCCAGCAGTTCCGCCGCCCAGATGGGCACGCAGTATTTT.

CDR3 coding DNA: TGTGCCAGCAGTGATTCCCTAGCGGGGGGGCGGACCGGGGAGCTGTTTTTT. Protein product: CASSDSLAGGRTGELFF. The chain carries TRBV25-1 and TRBJ2-2, with 12 bases fitting TRBD2. Unmatched junction bases numbered 7, after V lost 3 bases and J lost 5 bases. The germline V gene encodes CDR1 MGHDK and CDR2 SYGVNS. This CDR3 spans 17 amino acids.

The chain carries TRBV5-6 and TRBJ2-7; D not certain. The CDR3 spans 12 residues. Germline CDR1 reads SGHDT; CDR2 reads YYEEEE. Trimming shortened V by 1 base and J by 4 bases, and 6 bases separated the two germline ends. The CDR3 sequence: CASSLWRYEQYF. DNA of the CDR3: TGTGCCAGCAGCTTGTGGCGGTACGAGCAGTACTTC.

This clone was observed a handful of times. The chain carries TRBV27 and TRBJ1-1; D may be TRBD1 (5 bases). CDR1 is MNHEY, CDR2 SMNVEV, per germline (reference sequence). The CDR3 consists of 13 residues. V gave up 5 bases and J gave up 6 bases, with 13 bases separating them. CDR3 loop: CASSPRVRAEAFF. CDR3 DNA: TGTGCCAGCAGTCCCAGGGTAAGAGCTGAAGCTTTCTTT.

V and J are TRBV6-1 and TRBJ2-7; D is possibly TRBD2 (7 bases). From germline, CDR1 is MNHNS and CDR2 SASEGT. Trimming pared 2 bases from V and 3 bases from J, leaving 14 bases between. The CDR3 spans 15 residues. The CDR3 sequence: CASSESPGGFYEQYF. The CDR3 DNA reads TGTGCCAGCAGTGAATCCCCGGGGGGCTTCTACGAGCAGTACTTC.

This chain joins TRBV5-6 and TRBJ2-1, with 8 positions matching TRBD2. Germline V gene sequence: CDR1 SGHDT, CDR2 YYEEEE. The CDR3 length is 15 residues. The V and J ends lost 6 bases and 2 bases, in that order; junction bases with no gene match: 7. Written as DNA, the CDR3 is TGTGCCAGCACCCACCTAGCGGGCGCCTACAATGAGCAGTTCTTC. This sequence encodes CASTHLAGAYNEQFF.

This chain joins TRBV6-5 and TRBJ2-3; TRBD2 matches 10 bases. V trimming: 6 bases; J trimming: 0 bases; junction bases outside the gene matches: 3. Germline V gene sequence: CDR1 MNHEY, CDR2 SVGAGI. The CDR3 extends over 15 amino acids. CDR3 in amino acids: CASRLAGGSTDTQYF. The CDR3, as DNA: TGTGCCAGCAGATTAGCGGGGGGAAGCACAGATACGCAGTATTTT.

The chain combines TRBV9 with TRBJ2-1, with a tentative D call TRBD2 (6 bases). The length of the CDR3 is 14 residues. The V gene lost 3 bases and the J gene lost 10 bases, with 17 bases spanning the gap. Germline CDR1 reads SGDLS; CDR2 reads YYNGEE. CDR3: CASSATDYHGEQFF. The CDR3 DNA follows: TGTGCCAGCAGCGCGACGGACTATCACGGGGAGCAGTTCTTC.

V usage is TRBV4-1 and J usage is TRBJ1-4, with D possibly TRBD1 on 5 matching bases. Trimming left V 5 bases short and J 11 bases short, with 9 bases between. The CDR3 covers 11 residues. In germline, CDR1 is MGHRA, CDR2 YSYEKL. The CDR3 DNA is TGCGCCAGCAGCTATCGGGACAAACTGTTTTTT. Encoded protein: CASSYRDKLFF.

The chain recombines TRBV18 with TRBJ1-1, with D unresolved. This CDR3 contains 14 residues. From germline, CDR1 is KGHSH and CDR2 LQKENI. Trimming stripped 0 bases from V and 0 bases from J, with 5 bases between. CDR3 DNA: TGTGCCAGCTCACCACCGACCCTGAACACTGAAGCTTTCTTT. This sequence encodes CASSPPTLNTEAFF.

This clone has just a few counts. The chain couples TRBV4-3 to TRBJ2-3, with 9 bases matching TRBD2. The CDR3 sequence is 16 residues long. Germline lookup yields CDR1 LGHNA and CDR2 YSLEER. Losses at the gene ends were 4 bases for V and 2 bases for J; bases not matched to a gene: 7. The CDR3 spells CASSPGLARITDTQYF. The CDR3 DNA reads TGCGCCAGCAGCCCCGGACTAGCGCGAATCACAGATACGCAGTATTTT.

This sequence joins TRBV7-2 and TRBJ1-1; no definite D call. Trimming took 3 bases from V and 10 from J, leaving 15 bases between them. Per germline, CDR1 SGHTA and CDR2 FQGNSA. This CDR3 has 13 residues. The CDR3 nucleotides are TGTGCCAGCAGCTTCCTTGGACCGGCCGGAGCTTTCTTT. Its protein product is CASSFLGPAGAFF.

CDR3 bases: TGTGCCAGCAGTTTCCACAGAACACCTAATGAAAAACTGTTTTTT. It yields the protein CASSFHRTPNEKLFF. This chain connects TRBV27 to TRBJ1-4; D is uncertain. The V end was cut by 3 bases, the J end by 3 bases, with 11 bases between. Germline lookup yields CDR1 MNHEY and CDR2 SMNVEV (reference sequence). The CDR3 is made up of 15 amino acids.

The chain uses TRBV5-1 and TRBJ1-1; D is perhaps TRBD1 (6 bases). Germline V gene data show CDR1 as SGHRS and CDR2 as YFSETQ. The CDR3 is 13 residues long. V was pared by 3 bases and J by 4 bases, with 10 bases between. The CDR3 sequence: CASSSTGSTEAFF. The CDR3 coding sequence is TGCGCCAGCAGCTCAACAGGGTCCACTGAAGCTTTCTTT.

The chain recombines TRBV29-1 with TRBJ1-4; D perhaps matches TRBD1 (5 bases). Germline lookup yields CDR1 SQVTM and CDR2 ANQGSEA. There are 12 residues in the CDR3. Deletions cut 7 bases from V and 3 bases from J, with 9 bases between. The CDR3 sequence: CSARQPNEKLFF. The CDR3 nucleotides read TGCAGCGCCAGACAGCCTAATGAAAAACTGTTTTTT. The whole variable domain, filled in from reference TRBV29-1 and TRBJ1-4, reads SAVISQKPSRDICQRGTSLTIQCQVDSQVTMMFWYRQQPGQSLTLIATANQGSEATYESGFVIDKFPISRPNLTFSTLTVSNMSPEDSSIYLCSARQPNEKLFFGSGTQLSVL.